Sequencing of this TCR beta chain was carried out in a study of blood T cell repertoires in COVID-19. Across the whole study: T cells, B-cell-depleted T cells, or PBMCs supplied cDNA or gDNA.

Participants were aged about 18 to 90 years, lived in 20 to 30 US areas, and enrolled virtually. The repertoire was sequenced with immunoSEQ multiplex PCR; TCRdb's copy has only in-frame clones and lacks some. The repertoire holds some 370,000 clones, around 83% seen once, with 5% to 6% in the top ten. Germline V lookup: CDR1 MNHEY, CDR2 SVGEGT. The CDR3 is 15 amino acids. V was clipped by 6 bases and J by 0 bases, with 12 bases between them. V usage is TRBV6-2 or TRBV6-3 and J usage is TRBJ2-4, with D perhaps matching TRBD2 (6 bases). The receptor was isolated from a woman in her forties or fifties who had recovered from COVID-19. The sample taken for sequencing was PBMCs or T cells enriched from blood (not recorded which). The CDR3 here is CASSPPGGAKNIQYF. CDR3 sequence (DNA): TGTGCCAGCAGCCCCCCCGGGGGAGCCAAAAACATTCAGTACTTC.